The clone carrying this T cell receptor (beta chain) showed up just a few times. Its antigen remains unknown. TCRdb re-called the 5' RACE reads through MiXCR, storing one row per CDR3 protein. The repertoire holds approximately 44,000 distinct CDR3 sequences, with 25% to 35% as singletons. Study observations and caveats: Larger-cohort validation covered only one TCR beta V-J rearrangement. Tumor memory CD4+ T cell TCR gene usage clustered with blood and lymph node memory CD4+ cells and lymph node naive CD4+ cells.

The CDR3 is 15 amino acids. The V segment lost 3 bases and the J segment 2 bases; nucleotides outside the gene matches: 4. The V gene's germline CDR1 is MNHEY and CDR2 SVGEGT. Sequencing used memory CD4+ T cells sorted from a lymph node. Indicated subset: memory CD4+ T cells, CD4+CD45RO+CD25-. The rearrangement joins TRBV6-2 or TRBV6-3 to TRBJ2-3, with 8 bases matching TRBD2. The TCR sequence derives from a female donor with breast cancer. The CDR3 sequence is CASSYDGGATDTQYF. The DNA of the CDR3 is TGTGCCAGCAGTTATGACGGGGGGGCCACAGATACGCAGTATTTT.